Below are 3 T cell receptor beta chains sequenced from a single sample in a study of cytotoxic CD8 clonotypes in ibrutinib-treated CLL. Sequencing was performed with immunoSEQ multiplex PCR; in TCRdb, only in-frame clones are kept and a portion is missing. Seen here are some 120,000 clones, 84% observed once, and the top ten hold approximately 3.5%. The sample in question was PBMCs, obtained after 24 months of ibrutinib treatment. The receptors were gathered from a human donor with chronic lymphocytic leukemia.

This chain connects TRBV6-6 to TRBJ2-7; 8 bases are shared with TRBD1. CDR3 length equals 15 residues. The germline V gene encodes CDR1 MNHNY and CDR2 SVGAGI (reference sequence). Trimming removed 4 bases from V and 0 bases from J; junction bases left unmatched: 5. Written as DNA, the CDR3 is TGTGCCAGCAGTTCACCGGGACAGGCCTCCTACGAGCAGTACTTC. It encodes CASSSPGQASYEQYF.

This chain connects TRBV20-1 to TRBJ1-2; D not resolved. Germline V lookup: CDR1 DFQATT, CDR2 SNEGSKA (reference sequence). Trimming removed 4 bases at V and 4 bases at J, with 7 bases between. The CDR3 is made up of 11 amino acids. The CDR3 coding sequence is TGCAGTGCTAAACGGACCTATGGCTACACCTTC. It is translated as CSAKRTYGYTF.

This chain uses TRBV29-1 with TRBJ2-1; TRBD1 is a possible D gene (7 bases). The CDR3 is made up of 14 amino acids. Deletions cut 4 bases from V and 8 bases from J, with 18 bases between. In germline, CDR1 is SQVTM, CDR2 ANQGSEA. Here the CDR3 reads CSVGGGFDRDEQFF. In DNA form, the CDR3 reads TGCAGCGTTGGGGGAGGTTTTGACAGGGATGAGCAGTTCTTC.